The 32 T cell receptor beta chains below come from one sample, sequenced in a study of T cell changes during pregnancy in multiple sclerosis. TCRdb's copy holds only in-frame clones and misses some; the assay was immunoSEQ multiplex PCR. The profile covers over 20,000 clones, with around 90% appearing a single time and around 5% taken by the ten largest. This specimen was CD8+ T cells from peripheral blood mononuclear cells, taken in the second trimester of pregnancy. All receptors derive from a female donor in good health, enrolled as a control in a pregnancy study.

The CDR3 DNA reads as TGTGCCTGGAGCGGGACTAGCGGGTCCCGTCCTCCCTACGAGCAGTACTTC. Translated: CAWSGTSGSRPPYEQYF. The chain has TRBV30 and TRBJ2-7, with 12 bases lining up with TRBD2. Germline loops: CDR1 GTSNPN, CDR2 SVGIG (reference sequence). V was pared by 3 bases and J by 2 bases, with 11 bases of the junction left unmatched. The CDR3 runs to 17 residues.

The CDR3 nucleotides are TGTGCCAGCAGTCCAATCCCGACAGGGGGCTACGAGCAGTACTTC. This encodes CASSPIPTGGYEQYF. The rearrangement joins TRBV27 to TRBJ2-7; 9 nucleotides align to TRBD1. Looked up from germline, CDR1 is MNHEY and CDR2 is SMNVEV (reference sequence). V lost 5 bases, J lost 3 bases, and 8 bases stayed unmatched. This CDR3 has 15 residues.

V gene TRBV4-1 combines with J gene TRBJ2-7; D is possibly TRBD2 (7 bases). The CDR3 is 16 residues long. In germline, CDR1 is MGHRA, CDR2 YSYEKL. V dropped 3 bases and J dropped 8 bases, with 23 bases sitting between them. The CDR3, as DNA: TGCGCCAGCAGCCATATGGCGGGGGCCTCTTACGATCAGCAGTACTTC. Its protein is CASSHMAGASYDQQYF.

The V gene is TRBV10-2, the J gene TRBJ2-5; 11 bases are a match to TRBD2. In germline, CDR1 is WSHSY, CDR2 SAAADI. J was trimmed by 5 bases and V by 0 bases; bases with no gene match: 8. This CDR3 has 17 residues. The CDR3 reads CASSESASGGPSETQYF. In DNA, the CDR3 is TGCGCCAGCAGTGAGTCGGCTAGCGGGGGGCCCTCGGAGACCCAGTACTTC.

This clone turned up a few times. V gene TRBV7-4 combines with J gene TRBJ1-1; D is uncertain. The CDR3 is 8 residues long. The V gene lost 8 bases and the J gene lost 7 bases, with 2 bases spanning the gap. Germline assignment: CDR1 SGHVT and CDR2 SQSDAQ. The CDR3, as DNA: TGTGCCAGCCTTGAAGCTTTCTTT. Protein product: CASLEAFF.

V is TRBV6-1 and J is TRBJ1-3; 7 bases line up with TRBD1. The CDR3 consists of 15 residues. Trimming took 1 base from V and 2 from J; bases not matched to a gene: 2. The germline CDR1 and CDR2 sequences are MNHNS and SASEGT. CDR3 DNA sequence: TGTGCCAGCAGTGAAGAGGGGGCAGCTGGAAACACCATATATTTT. The encoded protein is CASSEEGAAGNTIYF.

The J gene is TRBJ1-6, the V gene TRBV27; D is perhaps TRBD1 (5 bases). CDR1 and CDR2 from the germline V gene are MNHEY and SMNVEV (reference sequence). Between the trimmed V and J ends, which lost 0 bases and 10 bases, there was a span of 13 bases. CDR3 size: 15 residues. Written as DNA, the CDR3 is TGTGCCAGCAGTTTATCTCAGGGTTTAAACTCACCCCTCCACTTT. Its protein is CASSLSQGLNSPLHF.

The chain is built from TRBV27 and TRBJ2-7; 8 nucleotides align to TRBD2. The CDR3 length is 13 residues. Germline assignment: CDR1 MNHEY and CDR2 SMNVEV (reference sequence). The junction had 5 bases not matched to a gene; V was cut back by 6 bases and J by 4 bases. Here the CDR3 reads CASSTGGGYEQYF. The CDR3 nucleotides are TGTGCCAGCAGCACGGGAGGGGGGTACGAGCAGTACTTC.

For the CDR3, the DNA is TGTGCCAGCAGTATTAGCGGGAGGGCCACAGATACGCAGTATTTT. Translation: CASSISGRATDTQYF. This chain connects TRBV28 to TRBJ2-3; 11 bases fit TRBD2. This CDR3 region has 15 residues. V shed 5 bases, J shed 2 bases, and the junction held 3 bases outside the gene matches. Germline loops: CDR1 MDHEN, CDR2 SYDVKM.

This chain links TRBV28 with TRBJ2-5, with 7 positions matching TRBD1. The germline CDR1 and CDR2 sequences are MDHEN and SYDVKM. With 5 bases clipped from V and 4 bases from J, the junction kept 7 bases outside the gene matches. CDR3 length: 14 residues. The CDR3 is CASSPRQGTETQYF. The CDR3, as DNA: TGTGCCAGCAGTCCGCGACAGGGAACAGAGACCCAGTACTTC.

The sample holds one count of this clone. The V call is TRBV5-6, the J call TRBJ1-2; unclear D gene. Trimming stripped 0 bases from V and 8 bases from J, with 8 bases between. The CDR3 loop spans 12 amino acids. CDR1 and CDR2 (germline): SGHDT, YYEEEE. The DNA for the CDR3 is TGTGCCAGCAGCTTGGGGGCAACAGGCTACACCTTC. It translates to CASSLGATGYTF. The variable domain in full, completed from reference TRBV5-6 and TRBJ1-2, reads DAGVTQSPTHLIKTRGQQVTLRCSPKSGHDTVSWYQQALGQGPQFIFQYYEEEERQRGNFPDRFSGHQFPNYSSELNVNALLLGDSALYLCASSLGATGYTFGSGTRLTVV.

The rearrangement links TRBV6-5 to TRBJ2-5; 10 nucleotides agree with TRBD2. This CDR3 has 16 amino acids. The germline gives CDR1 MNHEY, CDR2 SVGAGI. The ends lost 0 bases at V and 4 bases at J; junction bases unmatched: 5. Here the CDR3 DNA reads TGTGCCAGCAGTTACTCGATGCTAGCGGGAGTAGAGACCCAGTACTTC. It yields the protein CASSYSMLAGVETQYF.

The rearrangement links TRBV27 to TRBJ2-3, with TRBD2 matching 13 bases. Germline-derived CDR1 and CDR2 are MNHEY and SMNVEV (reference sequence). The CDR3 has 16 amino acids. J lost 6 bases, V lost 4 bases, and 7 bases had no gene match. For the CDR3, the DNA is TGTGCCAGCAGTTCAGGACTAGCGGGAGTGTCGGATACGCAGTATTTT. Amino acid sequence: CASSSGLAGVSDTQYF.

The V gene is TRBV5-1, the J gene TRBJ2-1; no firm D call. The germline V and J ends were trimmed by 2 bases and 7 bases, with 10 bases remaining between them. The CDR3 runs to 13 residues. Germline values: CDR1 SGHRS, CDR2 YFSETQ. Here the CDR3 DNA reads TGCGCCAGCAGCTTCCAGTCCGTAAATGAGCAGTTCTTC. Translation gives CASSFQSVNEQFF.

The CDR3 region has the DNA TGTGCCAGCAGTGAGGAGCGGGGGGCCGGGAATGAGCAGTTCTTC. This sequence encodes CASSEERGAGNEQFF. The chain combines TRBV6-4 with TRBJ2-1, with TRBD2 identical over 9 bases. Germline V gene lookup returns CDR1 MRHNA and CDR2 SNTAGT. V lost 3 bases to trimming and J lost 7 bases; unmatched junction nucleotides: 7. The CDR3 is made up of 15 amino acids.

The chain joins TRBV11-3 to TRBJ1-1; 7 bases are a match to TRBD1. The CDR3 runs to 15 residues. The germline V gene has CDR1 SGHNT and CDR2 YENEEA. V lost 5 bases to trimming and J lost 1 base; unmatched junction nucleotides: 7. The CDR3 region has the DNA TGTGCCAGCAGCCCCAGACAGGGACCGAACACTGAAGCTTTCTTT. It encodes CASSPRQGPNTEAFF.

The chain carries TRBV19 and TRBJ1-5; 7 nucleotides line up with TRBD1. V trimming: 7 bases; J trimming: 4 bases; junction bases outside the gene matches: 4. Germline V CDR1 and CDR2: LNHDA, SQIVND (reference sequence). The CDR3 loop spans 13 amino acids. As DNA, the CDR3 is TGTGCCAGTACGGGGACAGAGAATCAGCCCCAGCATTTT. Translating gives CASTGTENQPQHF.

The J gene is TRBJ2-2, the V gene TRBV10-3; a weak D match, TRBD1 (5 bases). V shed 7 bases and J shed 7 bases, with 16 bases lying between them. The CDR3 totals 14 residues. Germline values: CDR1 ENHRY, CDR2 SYGVKD. The CDR3 bases are TGTGCCATCACCTCAGGGCCGGAGAACGGGGAGCTGTTTTTT. As protein: CAITSGPENGELFF.

This clone appeared once. The chain links TRBV6-4 to TRBJ2-2; D possibly corresponds to TRBD1 (5 bases). From germline, CDR1 is MRHNA and CDR2 SNTAGT. CDR3 length: 15 amino acids. V gave up 4 bases and J gave up 5 bases, with 14 bases separating them. The CDR3 region is CASSVGREGTGELFF. The DNA of the CDR3 is TGTGCCAGCAGTGTGGGCAGGGAAGGAACCGGGGAGCTGTTTTTT.

This chain links TRBV27 with TRBJ2-1; 7 bases agree with TRBD1. Losses at the gene ends were 5 bases for V and 0 bases for J; bases not matched to a gene: 4. The CDR3 has 15 residues. Germline CDR1 reads MNHEY; CDR2 reads SMNVEV (reference sequence). The CDR3 sequence is CASSIRQGSYNEQFF. The DNA of the CDR3 is TGTGCCAGCAGTATTCGACAGGGCTCCTACAATGAGCAGTTCTTC.

CDR3 nucleotides: TGTGCCAGCAGTTTGACTAGCGGGAGCCCAGATACGCAGTATTTT. Amino acids: CASSLTSGSPDTQYF. This chain connects TRBV6-5 to TRBJ2-3; 12 nucleotides agree with TRBD2. V gave up 4 bases and J gave up 4 bases; unmatched junction bases: 3. Germline CDR1 and CDR2: MNHEY and SVGAGI. The CDR3 is 15 amino acids.

V is TRBV20-1 and J is TRBJ2-1; perhaps TRBD1 as D (5 bases). Germline CDR1 DFQATT, CDR2 SNEGSKA (reference sequence). The CDR3 spans 11 residues. V lost 0 bases to trimming and J lost 9 bases, with 6 bases between them. The CDR3 reads CSARDRGEQFF. The CDR3, as DNA: TGCAGTGCTAGAGATAGGGGTGAGCAGTTCTTC.

The rearrangement joins TRBV5-5 to TRBJ2-1; 7 positions match TRBD1. V dropped 4 bases and J dropped 1; count of bases not matched to a gene: 5. The CDR3 runs to 15 residues. The germline V gene has CDR1 SGHKS and CDR2 YYEKEE (reference sequence). CDR3 amino acids: CASSPRGQSYNEQFF. For the CDR3, the DNA is TGTGCCAGCAGCCCACGGGGACAGTCCTACAATGAGCAGTTCTTC. The entire variable domain, with the rest obtained from reference TRBV5-5 and TRBJ2-1, is as follows: DAGVTQSPTHLIKTRGQQVTLRCSPISGHKSVSWYQQVLGQGPQFIFQYYEKEERGRGNFPDRFSARQFPNYSSELNVNALLLGDSALYLCASSPRGQSYNEQFFGPGTRLTVL.

J is TRBJ2-1 and V is TRBV5-4, with D possibly being TRBD1 (6 bases). Trimming cost V 5 bases and J 9 bases, with 21 bases left between them. The CDR3 is made up of 15 amino acids. The germline V gene encodes CDR1 SGHNT and CDR2 YYREEE (reference sequence). CDR3 loop: CASSRADSGNGEQFF. The CDR3 DNA is TGTGCCAGCAGTCGGGCGGACAGTGGGAATGGTGAGCAGTTCTTC. Full variable domain (rest looked up from reference TRBV5-4 and TRBJ2-1): ETGVTQSPTHLIKTRGQQVTLRCSSQSGHNTVSWYQQALGQGPQFIFQYYREEENGRGNFPPRFSGLQFPNYSSELNVNALELDDSALYLCASSRADSGNGEQFFGPGTRLTVL.

This sequence joins TRBV4-3 and TRBJ2-7; perhaps TRBD2 as D (6 bases). Germline V CDR1 and CDR2: LGHNA, YSLEER. V dropped 1 base and J dropped 2 bases, with 9 bases sitting between them. The CDR3 is 14 amino acids. CDR3 sequence (DNA): TGCGCCAGCAGCCAAGGAGGCGGGACCTACGAGCAGTACTTC. Translated: CASSQGGGTYEQYF.

The chain uses TRBV7-2 and TRBJ2-1, with 8 bases that match TRBD1. The CDR3 is 17 residues long. Germline CDR1 is SGHTA and CDR2 is FQGNSA. V dropped 3 bases and J dropped 0; count of bases not matched to a gene: 7. As DNA, the CDR3 is TGTGCCAGCAGCTTGAGTTCGACAGGGGTCTCCTACAATGAGCAGTTCTTC. This encodes CASSLSSTGVSYNEQFF. The full variable domain, completed using reference TRBV7-2 and TRBJ2-1, is GAGVSQSPSNKVTEKGKDVELRCDPISGHTALYWYRQSLGQGLEFLIYFQGNSAPDKSGLPSDRFSAERTGGSVSTLTIQRTQQEDSAVYLCASSLSSTGVSYNEQFFGPGTRLTVL.

This sequence joins TRBV9 and TRBJ2-2, with 9 bases identical to TRBD2. V dropped 5 bases and J dropped 7; count of bases not matched to a gene: 9. CDR3 length equals 15 residues. Looked up from germline, CDR1 is SGDLS and CDR2 is YYNGEE. The CDR3: CASRRAGGGGGELFF. The CDR3 DNA reads TGTGCCAGCAGACGAGCGGGAGGCGGAGGCGGGGAGCTGTTTTTT.

The J gene is TRBJ1-1, the V gene TRBV7-9; the match to TRBD1 covers 7 bases. The CDR3 loop spans 14 amino acids. CDR1 and CDR2 from the germline V gene are SEHNR and FQNEAQ (reference sequence). Unmatched junction bases numbered 4, after V lost 5 bases and J lost 1 base. The CDR3 here is CASSHGTANTEAFF. The CDR3, as DNA: TGTGCCAGCAGCCACGGGACAGCGAACACTGAAGCTTTCTTT.

This clone was found a few times. The rearrangement links TRBV30 to TRBJ2-5, with D possibly matching TRBD2 (6 bases). Germline V gene sequence: CDR1 GTSNPN, CDR2 SVGIG (reference sequence). The CDR3 has 13 residues. Deletions cut 4 bases from V and 5 bases from J, with 14 bases between. Here the CDR3 DNA reads TGTGCCTGGAATCTGGAGGGGTGGGAGACCCAGTACTTC. Its translation is CAWNLEGWETQYF.

V gene TRBV28 combines with J gene TRBJ2-2, with 7 bases fitting TRBD1. Unmatched junction bases numbered 8, after V lost 6 bases and J lost 4 bases. This CDR3 region has 15 residues. The germline CDR1 and CDR2 sequences are MDHEN and SYDVKM. The CDR3 DNA reads TGTGCCAGCAGCCTCCCCGGGACAGCCACCGGGGAGCTGTTTTTT. Amino acid sequence: CASSLPGTATGELFF.

The chain employs TRBV4-2 and TRBJ1-2; TRBD1 might be the D (6 bases). V was clipped by 5 bases and J by 6 bases, with 13 bases between them. The CDR3 has 13 residues. Germline assignment: CDR1 LGHNA and CDR2 YNFKEQ. Here the CDR3 DNA reads TGTGCCAGCAGCTCGATTACAGGGAATGGCTACACCTTC. It yields the protein CASSSITGNGYTF.

A remark on this clone: A junction end diverges from the germline sequence, so it may reflect a read error. V usage is TRBV4-1 and J usage is TRBJ2-3, with 8 bases identical to TRBD2. CDR3 length: 15 residues. Germline CDR1 and CDR2: MGHRA and YSYEKL. The CDR3 spells CASSELAESTDAQYF. The DNA of the CDR3 is TGCGCCAGCAGCGAACTAGCGGAGAGCACAGATGCGCAGTATTTT.